The present TCR beta chain was sequenced within a study of blood T cell repertoires in COVID-19. V dropped 5 bases and J dropped 13; count of bases not matched to a gene: 9. CDR3 size: 12 residues. Sequencing was performed with immunoSEQ multiplex PCR; in TCRdb, only in-frame clones are kept and a portion is missing. Among about 170,000 clones listed, approximately 90% were seen once. The V gene is TRBV12-3 or TRBV12-4, the J gene TRBJ2-5; 8 bases map to TRBD1. The receptor was isolated from a man aged 55 to 70 with acute or convalescent COVID-19. The sequenced material came from peripheral blood. In DNA form, the CDR3 reads TGTGCCAGCAGTCCGAGACAGGGGATAGGGTACTTC. The encoded protein is CASSPRQGIGYF.